What follows describes a single TCR beta chain. The V gene's germline CDR1 is SGHRS and CDR2 YFSETQ. The CDR3 runs 21 residues. Unmatched junction bases numbered 20, after V lost 3 bases and J lost 0 bases. The entry originates in a study of technical replicates of blood from several donors. The data were produced by immunoSEQ multiplex PCR, yet TCRdb's version contains in-frame clones alone and is incomplete. The sample gives around 70,000 clones, approximately 95% of which show up once; 0.25% to 0.3% is in the top ten. Sequencing was done on a sample of T cells isolated from PBMCs. This chain connects TRBV5-1 to TRBJ1-1; 10 nucleotides line up with TRBD1. The source of this sequence is a human donor in good health. DNA for the CDR3: TGCGCCAGCAGCTCGATAGACAGGGGGCGCGATTTGAGTGGTGTGAACACTGAAGCTTTCTTT. It specifies CASSSIDRGRDLSGVNTEAFF. The entire variable domain, with the rest obtained from reference TRBV5-1 and TRBJ1-1, is as follows: KAGVTQTPRYLIKTRGQQVTLSCSPISGHRSVSWYQQTPGQGLQFLFEYFSETQRNKGNFPGRFSGRQFSNSRSEMNVSTLELGDSALYLCASSSIDRGRDLSGVNTEAFFGQGTRLTVV.